This T cell receptor (beta chain) was found in a study of T cells in Graves' hyperthyroidism and ophthalmopathy. It was RNA transcripts that yielded the amplified TCR beta CDR3 regions. HTBI primers drove first-round RT-PCR of the TCR CDR3. TCRdb re-analysed the multiplex PCR reads in MiXCR, keeping a single row per CDR3 protein. Among hundreds of thousands of distinct CDR3 sequences listed, more than 20% were seen once. Many counts were recorded for this clonotype. V lost 0 bases to trimming and J lost 1 base, with 6 bases between them. This CDR3 is 14 amino acids long. Germline V gene sequence: CDR1 KGHSH, CDR2 LQKENI.

The V and J genes are TRBV18 and TRBJ1-1, with unresolved D. Sequencing input: blood. This TCR derives from a man aged 30-40 years with Graves' ophthalmopathy. The CDR3 loop is CASSPPWTNTEAFF. CDR3 nucleotides: TGTGCCAGCTCACCACCGTGGACGAACACTGAAGCTTTCTTT.